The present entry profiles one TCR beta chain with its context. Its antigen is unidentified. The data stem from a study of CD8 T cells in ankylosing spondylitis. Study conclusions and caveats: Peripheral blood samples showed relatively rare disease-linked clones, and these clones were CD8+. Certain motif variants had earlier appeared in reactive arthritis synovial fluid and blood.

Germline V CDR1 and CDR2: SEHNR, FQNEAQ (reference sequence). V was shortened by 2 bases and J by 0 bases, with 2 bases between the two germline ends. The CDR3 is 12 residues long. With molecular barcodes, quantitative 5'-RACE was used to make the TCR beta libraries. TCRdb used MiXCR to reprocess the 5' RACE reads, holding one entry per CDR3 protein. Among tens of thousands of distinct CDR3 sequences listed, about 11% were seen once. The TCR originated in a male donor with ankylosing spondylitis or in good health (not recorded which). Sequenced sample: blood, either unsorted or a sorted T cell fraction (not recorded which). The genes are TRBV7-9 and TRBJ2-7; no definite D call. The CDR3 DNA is TGTGCCAGCAGCTTAAGCTCCTACGAGCAGTACTTC. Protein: CASSLSSYEQYF.